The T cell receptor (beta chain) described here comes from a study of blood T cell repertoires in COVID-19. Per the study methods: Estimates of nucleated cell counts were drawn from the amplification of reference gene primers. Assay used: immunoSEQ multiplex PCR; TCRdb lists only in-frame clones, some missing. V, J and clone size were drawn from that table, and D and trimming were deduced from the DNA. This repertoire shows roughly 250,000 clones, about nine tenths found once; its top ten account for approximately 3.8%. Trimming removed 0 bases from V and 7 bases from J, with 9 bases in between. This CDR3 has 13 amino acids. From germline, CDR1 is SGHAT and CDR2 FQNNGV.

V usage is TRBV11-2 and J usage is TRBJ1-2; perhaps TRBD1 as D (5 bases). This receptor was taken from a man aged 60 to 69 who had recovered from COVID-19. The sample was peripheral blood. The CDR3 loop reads CASSLDRGLGYTF. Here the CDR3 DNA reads TGTGCCAGCAGCTTAGATCGGGGACTTGGCTACACCTTC.